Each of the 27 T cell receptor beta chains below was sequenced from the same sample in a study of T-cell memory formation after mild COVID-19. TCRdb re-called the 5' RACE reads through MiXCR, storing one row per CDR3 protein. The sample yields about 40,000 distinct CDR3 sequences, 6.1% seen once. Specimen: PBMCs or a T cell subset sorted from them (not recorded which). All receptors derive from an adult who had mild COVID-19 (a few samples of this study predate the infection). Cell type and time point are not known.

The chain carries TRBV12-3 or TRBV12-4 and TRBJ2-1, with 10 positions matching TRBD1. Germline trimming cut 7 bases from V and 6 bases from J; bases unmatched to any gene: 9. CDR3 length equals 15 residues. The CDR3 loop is CASTRTGGFRNEQFF. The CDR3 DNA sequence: TGTGCCAGCACTAGGACAGGGGGATTTCGCAATGAGCAGTTCTTC.

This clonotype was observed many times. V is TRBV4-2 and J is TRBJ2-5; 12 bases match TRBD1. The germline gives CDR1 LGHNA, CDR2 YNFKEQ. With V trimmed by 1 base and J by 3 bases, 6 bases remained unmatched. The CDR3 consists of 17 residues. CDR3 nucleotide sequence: TGTGCCAGCAGCCAAGGGGACAGGGGGCTACTAAAAGAGACCCAGTACTTC. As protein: CASSQGDRGLLKETQYF.

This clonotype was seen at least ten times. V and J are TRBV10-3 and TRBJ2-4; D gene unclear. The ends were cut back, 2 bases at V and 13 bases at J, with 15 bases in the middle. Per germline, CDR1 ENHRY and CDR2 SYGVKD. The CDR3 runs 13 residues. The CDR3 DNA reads TGTGCCATCAGTGAGGCCGGGCGTCACCCACAGTACTTC. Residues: CAISEAGRHPQYF.

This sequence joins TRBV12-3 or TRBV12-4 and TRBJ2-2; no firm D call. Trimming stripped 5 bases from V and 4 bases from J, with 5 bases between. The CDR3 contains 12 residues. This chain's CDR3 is CASSRSTGELFF. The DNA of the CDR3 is TGTGCCAGCAGTCGATCCACCGGGGAGCTGTTTTTT.

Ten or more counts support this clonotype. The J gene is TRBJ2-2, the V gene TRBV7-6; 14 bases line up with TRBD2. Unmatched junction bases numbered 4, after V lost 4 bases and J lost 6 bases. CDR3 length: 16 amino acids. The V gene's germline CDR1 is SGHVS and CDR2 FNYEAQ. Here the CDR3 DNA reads TGTGCCAGCAGCTATGGGACTAGCGGGAGTTCCGGGGAGCTGTTTTTT. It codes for CASSYGTSGSSGELFF. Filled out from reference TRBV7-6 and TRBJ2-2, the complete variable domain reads GAGVSQSPRYKVTKRGQDVALRCDPISGHVSLYWYRQALGQGPEFLTYFNYEAQQDKSGLPNDRFSAERPEGSISTLTIQRTEQRDSAMYRCASSYGTSGSSGELFFGEGSRLTVL.

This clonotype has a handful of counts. CDR3 region: CSAREEGGANTEAFF. In DNA form, the CDR3 reads TGCAGTGCTAGAGAGGAGGGAGGCGCGAACACTGAAGCTTTCTTT. The chain employs TRBV20-1 and TRBJ1-1; no definite D call. The V and J ends lost 0 bases and 1 base respectively, with 12 bases between them. The CDR3 totals 15 residues. CDR1 and CDR2 (germline): DFQATT, SNEGSKA (reference sequence).

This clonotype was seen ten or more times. CDR3 region: CASSLLPEGLHTGELFF. DNA of the CDR3: TGTGCCAGCAGCTTACTCCCGGAGGGACTGCACACCGGGGAGCTGTTTTTT. The genes are TRBV5-5 and TRBJ2-2; weak D call: TRBD2 (6 bases). The CDR3 runs 17 residues. The V gene's germline CDR1 is SGHKS and CDR2 YYEKEE (reference sequence). Trimming took 2 bases from V and 3 from J, leaving 17 bases between them.

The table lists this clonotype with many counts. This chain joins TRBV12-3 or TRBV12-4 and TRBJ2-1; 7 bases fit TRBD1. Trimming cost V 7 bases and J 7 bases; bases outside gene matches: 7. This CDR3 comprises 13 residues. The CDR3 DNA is TGTGCCAGCAAAACAGGGGTTGTGAATGAGCAGTTCTTC. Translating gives CASKTGVVNEQFF.

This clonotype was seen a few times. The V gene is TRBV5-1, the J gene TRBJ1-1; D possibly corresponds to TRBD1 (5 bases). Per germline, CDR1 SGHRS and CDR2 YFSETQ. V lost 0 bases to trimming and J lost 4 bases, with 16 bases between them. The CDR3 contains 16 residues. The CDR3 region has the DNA TGCGCCAGCAGCTTGGCTACGCAACAGGTATCCACTGAAGCTTTCTTT. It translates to CASSLATQQVSTEAFF.

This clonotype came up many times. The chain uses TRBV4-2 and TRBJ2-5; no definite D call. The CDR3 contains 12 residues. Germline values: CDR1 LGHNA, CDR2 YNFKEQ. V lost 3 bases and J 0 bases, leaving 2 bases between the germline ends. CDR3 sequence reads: CASSHDQETQYF. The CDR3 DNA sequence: TGTGCCAGCAGCCACGACCAAGAGACCCAGTACTTC.

The CDR3 nucleotides are TGTGCCAGCAGCTTACGGGAGTATCTTCTCCCCAATTCACCCCTCCACTTT. Amino acid sequence: CASSLREYLLPNSPLHF. The J gene is TRBJ1-6, the V gene TRBV7-6, with D unresolved. Trimming took off 2 bases at V and 7 bases at J, with 18 bases between the two ends. The CDR3 has 17 residues. CDR1 and CDR2 from the germline V gene are SGHVS and FNYEAQ.

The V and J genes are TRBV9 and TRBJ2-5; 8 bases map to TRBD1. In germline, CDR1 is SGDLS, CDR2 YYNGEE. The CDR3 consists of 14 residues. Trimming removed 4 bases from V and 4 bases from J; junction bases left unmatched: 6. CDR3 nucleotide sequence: TGTGCCAGCAGCAAGACAGGGGCGGGAGAGACCCAGTACTTC. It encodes CASSKTGAGETQYF. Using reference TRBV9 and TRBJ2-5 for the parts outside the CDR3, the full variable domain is DSGVTQTPKHLITATGQRVTLRCSPRSGDLSVYWYQQSLDQGLQFLIQYYNGEERAKGNILERFSAQQFPDLHSELNLSSLELGDSALYFCASSKTGAGETQYFGPGTRLLVL.

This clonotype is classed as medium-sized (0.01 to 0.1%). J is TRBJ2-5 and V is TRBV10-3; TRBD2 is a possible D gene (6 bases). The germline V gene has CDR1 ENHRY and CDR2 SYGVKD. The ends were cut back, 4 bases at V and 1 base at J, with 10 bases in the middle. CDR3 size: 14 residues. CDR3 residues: CAISVGGPQETQYF. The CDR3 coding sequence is TGTGCCATCAGTGTGGGGGGTCCCCAAGAGACCCAGTACTTC.

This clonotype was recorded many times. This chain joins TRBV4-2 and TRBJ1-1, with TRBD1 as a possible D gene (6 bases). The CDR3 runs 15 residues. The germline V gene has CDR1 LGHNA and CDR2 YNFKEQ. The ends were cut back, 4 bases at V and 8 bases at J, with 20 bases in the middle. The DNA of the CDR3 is TGTGCCAGCAGCCCAGACTCTCGGGACACTGGGGAAGCTTTCTTT. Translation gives CASSPDSRDTGEAFF.

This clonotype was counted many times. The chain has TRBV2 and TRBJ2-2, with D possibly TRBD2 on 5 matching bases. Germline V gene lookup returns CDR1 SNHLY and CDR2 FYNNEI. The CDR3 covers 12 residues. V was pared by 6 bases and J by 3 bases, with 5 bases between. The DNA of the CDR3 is TGTGCCAGCAGGCGGGACACCGGGGAGCTGTTTTTT. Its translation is CASRRDTGELFF.

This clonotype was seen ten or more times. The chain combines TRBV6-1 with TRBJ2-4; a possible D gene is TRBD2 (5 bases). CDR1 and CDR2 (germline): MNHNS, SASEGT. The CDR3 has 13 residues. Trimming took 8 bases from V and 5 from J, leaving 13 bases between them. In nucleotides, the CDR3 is TGTGCCAGCTTCCGGACCGGGGAAAACATTCAGTACTTC. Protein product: CASFRTGENIQYF.

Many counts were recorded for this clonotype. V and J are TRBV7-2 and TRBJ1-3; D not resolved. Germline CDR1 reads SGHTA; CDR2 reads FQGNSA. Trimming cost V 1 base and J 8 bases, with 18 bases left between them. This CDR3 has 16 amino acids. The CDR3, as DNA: TGTGCCAGCAGCTTAGAGCCCCGGACCCGGTGGGACACCATATATTTT. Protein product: CASSLEPRTRWDTIYF.

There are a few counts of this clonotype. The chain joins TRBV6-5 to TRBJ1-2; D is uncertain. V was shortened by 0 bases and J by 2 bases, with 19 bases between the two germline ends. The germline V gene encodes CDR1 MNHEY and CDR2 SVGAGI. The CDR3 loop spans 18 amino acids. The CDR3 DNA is TGTGCCAGCAGTTACTCGAGTGGGTCAGGATCTTTGAACTATGGCTACACCTTC. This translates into CASSYSSGSGSLNYGYTF.

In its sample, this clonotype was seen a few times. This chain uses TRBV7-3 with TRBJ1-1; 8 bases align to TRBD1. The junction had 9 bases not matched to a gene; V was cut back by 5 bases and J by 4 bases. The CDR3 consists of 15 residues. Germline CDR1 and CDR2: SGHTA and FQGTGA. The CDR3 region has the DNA TGTGCCAGCAGCCCCCAAAAAACAGGGGGCACTGAAGCTTTCTTT. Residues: CASSPQKTGGTEAFF.

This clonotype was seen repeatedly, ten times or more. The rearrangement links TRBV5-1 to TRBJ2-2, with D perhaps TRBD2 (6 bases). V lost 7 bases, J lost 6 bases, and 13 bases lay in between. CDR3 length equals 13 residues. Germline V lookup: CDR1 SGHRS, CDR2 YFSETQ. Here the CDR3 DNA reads TGCGCCAGCCGGGGGTTGGTAGCCGGGGAGCTGTTTTTT. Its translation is CASRGLVAGELFF.

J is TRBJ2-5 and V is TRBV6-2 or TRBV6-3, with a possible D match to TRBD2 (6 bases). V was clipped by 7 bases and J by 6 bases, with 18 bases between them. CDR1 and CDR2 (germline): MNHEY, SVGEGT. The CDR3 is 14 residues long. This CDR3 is CASTLRQGGKTQYF. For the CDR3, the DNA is TGTGCCAGCACTCTTAGGCAGGGAGGAAAGACCCAGTACTTC.

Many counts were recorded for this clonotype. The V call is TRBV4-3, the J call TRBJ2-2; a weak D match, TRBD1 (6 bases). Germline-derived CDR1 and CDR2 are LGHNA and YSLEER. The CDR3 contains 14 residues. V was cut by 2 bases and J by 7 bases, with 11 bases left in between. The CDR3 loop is CASSQNRAIGELFF. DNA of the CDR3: TGCGCCAGCAGCCAAAACAGGGCCATCGGGGAGCTGTTTTTT.

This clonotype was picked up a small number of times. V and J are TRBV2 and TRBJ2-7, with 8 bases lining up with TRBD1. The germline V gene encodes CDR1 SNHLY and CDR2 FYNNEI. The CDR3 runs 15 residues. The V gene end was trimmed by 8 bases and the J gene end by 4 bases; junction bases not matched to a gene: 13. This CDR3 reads CASSRGTGSPYEQYF. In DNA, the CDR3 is TGTGCCAGCTCAAGGGGGACAGGCTCCCCTTACGAGCAGTACTTC. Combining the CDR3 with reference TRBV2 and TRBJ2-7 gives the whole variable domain EPEVTQTPSHQVTQMGQEVILRCVPISNHLYFYWYRQILGQKVEFLVSFYNNEISEKSEIFDDQFSVERPDGSNFTLKIRSTKLEDSAMYFCASSRGTGSPYEQYFGPGTRLTVT.

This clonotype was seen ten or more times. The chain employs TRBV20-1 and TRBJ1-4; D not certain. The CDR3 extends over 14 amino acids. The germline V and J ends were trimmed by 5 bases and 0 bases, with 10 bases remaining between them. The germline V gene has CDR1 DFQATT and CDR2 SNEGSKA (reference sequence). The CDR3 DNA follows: TGCAGTGCTCCTTACCAAGCAACTAATGAAAAACTGTTTTTT. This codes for CSAPYQATNEKLFF.

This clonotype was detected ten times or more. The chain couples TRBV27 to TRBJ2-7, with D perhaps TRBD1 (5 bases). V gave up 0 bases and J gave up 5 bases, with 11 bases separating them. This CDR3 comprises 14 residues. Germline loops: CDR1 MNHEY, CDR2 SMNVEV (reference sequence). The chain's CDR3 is CASSLSGRANEQYF. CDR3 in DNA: TGTGCCAGCAGTTTATCCGGCAGGGCCAACGAGCAGTACTTC.

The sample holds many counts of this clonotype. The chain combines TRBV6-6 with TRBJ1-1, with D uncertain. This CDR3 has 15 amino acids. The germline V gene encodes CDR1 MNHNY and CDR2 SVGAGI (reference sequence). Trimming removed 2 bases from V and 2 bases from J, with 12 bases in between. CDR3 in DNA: TGTGCCAGCAGTTACACCACGGGGAGAAACACTGAAGCTTTCTTT. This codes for CASSYTTGRNTEAFF.

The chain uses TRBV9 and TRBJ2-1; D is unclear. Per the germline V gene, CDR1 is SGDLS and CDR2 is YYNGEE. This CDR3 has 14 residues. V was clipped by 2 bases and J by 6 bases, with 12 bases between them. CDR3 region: CASSVPSAPNEQFF. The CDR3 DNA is TGTGCCAGCAGCGTCCCTTCGGCCCCCAATGAGCAGTTCTTC.